These 21 T cell receptor beta chains were sequenced from one sample in a study of T cells after yellow fever vaccination. TCRdb itself ran the 5' RACE reads through MiXCR, one entry per CDR3 protein. The sample records some 420,000 distinct CDR3 sequences, around 20% being singletons. Specimen: PBMCs, collected before the yellow fever booster vaccination. Receptor source: a young man who received the YFV17D yellow fever vaccine.

The genes are TRBV6-2 or TRBV6-3 and TRBJ2-7; D possibly corresponds to TRBD1 (6 bases). V shed 8 bases and J shed 3 bases, with 14 bases lying between them. CDR1 and CDR2 (germline): MNHEY, SVGEGT. The CDR3 consists of 13 residues. The CDR3 region has the DNA TGTGCCAGCCGTCGGGACATACACTACGAGCAGTACGTC. Encoded protein: CASRRDIHYEQYV.

There are a few counts of this clonotype. This chain links TRBV2 with TRBJ2-7; D remains ambiguous. Trimming took 2 bases from V and 2 from J, leaving 7 bases between them. CDR1 is SNHLY, CDR2 FYNNEI, per germline. This CDR3 contains 13 residues. This CDR3 is CASSETPTYEQYV. The CDR3 DNA follows: TGTGCCAGCAGTGAAACACCAACCTACGAGCAGTACGTC.

This clonotype was observed a handful of times. This sequence joins TRBV5-4 and TRBJ2-3; D is perhaps TRBD2 (7 bases). Trimming took off 0 bases at V and 5 bases at J, with 13 bases between the two ends. The length of the CDR3 is 15 residues. Germline values: CDR1 SGHNT, CDR2 YYREEE (reference sequence). CDR3 nucleotides: TGTGCCAGCAGCTTGGCCGCAGGGGAGGGAGATACGCAGTATTTT. This sequence encodes CASSLAAGEGDTQYF.

This clonotype was observed a handful of times. This chain connects TRBV20-1 to TRBJ2-1; a possible D gene is TRBD2 (5 bases). The CDR3 runs 14 residues. In germline, CDR1 is DFQATT, CDR2 SNEGSKA (reference sequence). V was shortened by 0 bases and J by 4 bases, with 10 bases between the two germline ends. Here the CDR3 reads CSARDRGAYNEQFF. CDR3 DNA: TGCAGTGCTAGAGACCGGGGTGCATACAATGAGCAGTTCTTC.

This chain connects TRBV18 to TRBJ1-2; no clear D gene. The CDR3 is 13 residues long. CDR1 is KGHSH, CDR2 LQKENI, per germline. Trimming took 3 bases from V and 7 from J, leaving 12 bases between them. This CDR3 is CASSPVPEGGYTF. The CDR3 nucleotides read TGTGCCAGCTCACCCGTTCCGGAGGGTGGCTACACCTTC.

The chain uses TRBV7-2 and TRBJ1-1; TRBD1 agrees at 8 bases. The CDR3 spans 15 residues. The germline V gene encodes CDR1 SGHTA and CDR2 FQGNSA. The junction had 16 bases not matched to a gene; V was cut back by 5 bases and J by 11 bases. This chain's CDR3 is CASSTQGRGQLGAFF. CDR3 coding DNA: TGTGCCAGCAGCACCCAGGGCAGGGGGCAACTAGGCGCTTTCTTT.

This sequence joins TRBV6-4 and TRBJ2-3, with TRBD1 matching 8 bases. Germline values: CDR1 MRHNA, CDR2 SNTAGT. J was trimmed by 0 bases and V by 2 bases; bases with no gene match: 1. The CDR3 extends over 15 amino acids. The CDR3 sequence: CASSDGTGSTDTQYF. In nucleotides, the CDR3 is TGTGCCAGCAGTGACGGGACAGGTAGCACAGATACGCAGTATTTT.

The chain is built from TRBV20-1 and TRBJ2-3; TRBD2 is a possible D gene (5 bases). Germline V CDR1 and CDR2: DFQATT, SNEGSKA (reference sequence). This CDR3 region has 11 residues. Deletions cut 5 bases from V and 8 bases from J, with 11 bases between. CDR3 residues: CSAPGWGTQYF. The CDR3 nucleotides read TGCAGTGCTCCGGGGTGGGGTACGCAGTATTTT.

V usage is TRBV7-2 and J usage is TRBJ2-7; D gene ambiguous. This CDR3 is 12 amino acids long. V was shortened by 7 bases and J by 0 bases, with 7 bases between the two germline ends. CDR1 SGHTA and CDR2 FQGNSA come from the germline V gene. For the CDR3, the DNA is TGTGCCAGCACGCCCCCCTCCTACGAGCAGTACTTC. Its translation is CASTPPSYEQYF.

A few counts support this clonotype. V gene TRBV7-2 combines with J gene TRBJ2-7; TRBD2 might be the D (5 bases). V was shortened by 1 base and J by 1 base, with 8 bases between the two germline ends. Per germline, CDR1 SGHTA and CDR2 FQGNSA. The CDR3 sequence is 14 residues long. The CDR3 region is CASSLVGLSYEQYF. The CDR3 nucleotides are TGTGCCAGCAGCTTAGTCGGACTTTCCTACGAGCAGTACTTC.

In its sample, this clonotype was seen a few times. The chain employs TRBV7-9 and TRBJ2-7, with 7 nucleotides matching TRBD1. The CDR3 contains 16 residues. The V segment lost 4 bases and the J segment 0 bases; nucleotides outside the gene matches: 9. Per the germline V gene, CDR1 is SEHNR and CDR2 is FQNEAQ (reference sequence). The CDR3 protein is CASSSPKGASSYEQYF. DNA of the CDR3: TGTGCCAGCAGCTCACCTAAGGGGGCCAGCTCCTACGAGCAGTACTTC.

The chain combines TRBV6-6 with TRBJ1-5, with D possibly being TRBD1 (5 bases). The V and J ends lost 0 bases and 7 bases respectively, with 10 bases between them. CDR3 length: 14 residues. Germline CDR1 reads MNHNY; CDR2 reads SVGAGI (reference sequence). The CDR3, as DNA: TGTGCCAGCAGTTACTCCCGCGGGGACCAGCCCCAGCATTTT. Translation gives CASSYSRGDQPQHF.

V usage is TRBV29-1 and J usage is TRBJ2-2; D tentatively reads TRBD1 or TRBD2 (5 bases each). The CDR3 consists of 12 residues. Germline CDR1 SQVTM, CDR2 ANQGSEA. The V and J ends lost 8 bases and 8 bases respectively, with 15 bases between them. As DNA, the CDR3 is TGCAGCTACGGGACCTTCGGAGGGGAGCTGTTTTTT. This sequence encodes CSYGTFGGELFF.

The chain couples TRBV4-1 to TRBJ2-4; D call uncertain. Per germline, CDR1 MGHRA and CDR2 YSYEKL. This CDR3 has 13 residues. The germline V and J ends were trimmed by 0 bases and 6 bases, with 6 bases remaining between them. The CDR3 DNA reads as TGCGCCAGCAGCCAAGATCGCTCAAACATTCAGTACTTC. Amino acid sequence: CASSQDRSNIQYF.

On this clonotype itself: Being one base from a much bigger clone, this may be a read error. The chain links TRBV11-3 to TRBJ2-3; TRBD2 is a possible D gene (7 bases). V was trimmed by 3 bases and J by 0 bases, leaving 10 bases between them. CDR1 is SGHNT, CDR2 YENEEA, per germline. The CDR3 extends over 15 amino acids. The CDR3 region is CASSFAGASTDTQYF. CDR3 DNA: TGTGCCAGCAGCTTTGCGGGGGCCAGCACAGATACGCAGTATTTT.

The V gene is TRBV20-1, the J gene TRBJ2-1; 9 nucleotides match TRBD1. Looked up from germline, CDR1 is DFQATT and CDR2 is SNEGSKA (reference sequence). The J segment lost 4 bases and the V segment lost 5 bases, leaving 6 bases of the junction unmatched. CDR3 size: 14 residues. CDR3 nucleotide sequence: TGCAGTGCTCCCTCGGGACAGGGTTACAATGAGCAGTTCTTC. Protein sequence: CSAPSGQGYNEQFF.

The rearrangement uses TRBV2 and TRBJ1-2; a possible D gene is TRBD1 (5 bases). This CDR3 region has 14 residues. Germline assignment: CDR1 SNHLY and CDR2 FYNNEI. The ends were cut back, 8 bases at V and 5 bases at J, with 18 bases in the middle. CDR3 coding DNA: TGTGCCAGCCCCCCTGGGGAGAGGGGATATGGCTACACCTTC. Protein sequence: CASPPGERGYGYTF.

This clonotype was seen a few times. V and J are TRBV5-5 and TRBJ2-5; D gene ambiguous. The ends were cut back, 2 bases at V and 3 bases at J, with 5 bases in the middle. This CDR3 comprises 12 residues. In germline, CDR1 is SGHKS, CDR2 YYEKEE (reference sequence). CDR3 coding DNA: TGTGCCAGCAGCTTTATTAAAGAGACCCAGTACTTC. Translated: CASSFIKETQYF.

The chain joins TRBV5-1 to TRBJ2-2, with D hard to call. Trimming removed 4 bases from V and 8 bases from J, with 18 bases in between. Germline-derived CDR1 and CDR2 are SGHRS and YFSETQ. The CDR3 is 15 amino acids. The CDR3 here is CASSNRPSEIGELFF. CDR3 bases: TGCGCCAGCAGCAACCGACCCTCTGAAATTGGGGAGCTGTTTTTT. Full variable domain (outside the CDR3, taken from reference TRBV5-1 and TRBJ2-2): KAGVTQTPRYLIKTRGQQVTLSCSPISGHRSVSWYQQTPGQGLQFLFEYFSETQRNKGNFPGRFSGRQFSNSRSEMNVSTLELGDSALYLCASSNRPSEIGELFFGEGSRLTVL.

This clonotype came up a few times. V is TRBV12-3 or TRBV12-4 and J is TRBJ2-1, with a possible D match to TRBD2 (5 bases). The CDR3 is 12 amino acids. V lost 7 bases and J 12 bases, leaving 16 bases between the germline ends. The CDR3: CASNSPGVVQFF. Written as DNA, the CDR3 is TGTGCCAGCAACTCTCCCGGGGTGGTGCAGTTCTTC.

The chain recombines TRBV6-5 with TRBJ2-4; TRBD1 matches at 12 bases. The length of the CDR3 is 18 residues. The germline V gene encodes CDR1 MNHEY and CDR2 SVGAGI. V was clipped by 5 bases and J by 1 base; unmatched bases: 9. The CDR3, as DNA: TGTGCCAGCAGTGCCACCGGGACAGGGGGCTTGGCCAAAAACATTCAGTACTTC. Its protein product is CASSATGTGGLAKNIQYF.